This is a list of T cell receptor beta chains from one sample in a study of blood T cell repertoires in COVID-19. Assay used: immunoSEQ multiplex PCR; TCRdb lists only in-frame clones, some missing. Counted here are roughly 200,000 clones, 89% occurring once; the ten biggest clones make up roughly 6.7%. Sample: peripheral blood. The receptors here all came from a middle-aged man with acute or convalescent COVID-19. CDR3s include the opening cysteine and the closing phenylalanine or tryptophan. Each record gives: J gene, D gene, clone size, V gene, CDR3 protein, CDR3 DNA. A D gene is named only where the DNA matches it firmly. Part of the rows lack a size; the others show once, few, many or a class for expanded clones.

J: TRBJ1-5
D: TRBD1
size: -
V: TRBV11-2
CDR3: CASSSQGVGNQPQHF
DNA: TGTGCCAGCAGCTCACAGGGGGTTGGTAATCAGCCCCAGCATTTT

J: TRBJ2-4
D: TRBD1
size: -
V: TRBV5-4
CDR3: CASSSRQGLAKNIQYF
DNA: TGTGCCAGCAGCTCCCGACAGGGTCTCGCCAAAAACATTCAGTACTTC

J: TRBJ2-4
D: TRBD2
size: -
V: TRBV6-5
CDR3: CASSSPGGAKDIQYF
DNA: TGTGCCAGCAGTTCCCCGGGGGGGGCGAAAGACATTCAGTACTTC

J: TRBJ1-2
D: TRBD1
size: -
V: TRBV5-4
CDR3: CASSYDRADYGYTF
DNA: TGTGCCAGCAGCTACGACAGGGCTGACTATGGCTACACCTTC

J: TRBJ2-2
D: -
size: -
V: TRBV5-4
CDR3: CASSSNTGELFF
DNA: TGTGCCAGCAGCTCTAACACCGGGGAGCTGTTTTTT

J: TRBJ2-2
D: TRBD2
size: -
V: TRBV4-2
CDR3: CASSPALLAGGLGGELFF
DNA: TGTGCCAGCAGCCCAGCTTTACTAGCGGGGGGGCTTGGCGGGGAGCTGTTTTTT

J: TRBJ2-7
D: -
size: -
V: TRBV27
CDR3: CASSLSPRGRIYEQYF
DNA: TGTGCCAGCAGTTTATCGCCGCGGGGCCGAATCTACGAGCAGTACTTC

J: TRBJ1-1
D: -
size: once
V: TRBV3-1/TRBV3-2
CDR3: CASSQRGTEAFF
DNA: TGTGCCAGCAGCCAAAGGGGGACTGAAGCTTTCTTT

J: TRBJ1-2
D: TRBD1
size: -
V: TRBV7-2
CDR3: CASSLGGTGYGYTF
DNA: TGTGCCAGCAGCTTAGGCGGGACAGGGTATGGCTACACCTTC

J: TRBJ2-1
D: TRBD2
size: -
V: TRBV30
CDR3: CAWYGGGLGEQFF
DNA: TGTGCCTGGTATGGCGGGGGGTTAGGTGAGCAGTTCTTC

J: TRBJ2-2
D: TRBD1
size: few
V: TRBV7-9
CDR3: CASSRGQGTGELFF
DNA: TGTGCCAGCAGCCGGGGACAGGGGACCGGGGAGCTGTTTTTT

J: TRBJ1-1
D: -
size: -
V: TRBV7-8
CDR3: CASSIQGTEAFF
DNA: TGTGCCAGCAGCATCCAGGGGACTGAAGCTTTCTTT

J: TRBJ1-5
D: -
size: few
V: TRBV18
CDR3: CASSPAGDSNQPQHF
DNA: TGTGCCAGCTCACCAGCAGGGGATAGCAATCAGCCCCAGCATTTT

J: TRBJ1-2
D: TRBD1
size: few
V: TRBV7-2
CDR3: CASSLRQGPLGYTF
DNA: TGTGCCAGCAGCCTACGACAGGGTCCTTTAGGCTACACCTTC

J: TRBJ2-1
D: TRBD2
size: -
V: TRBV6-5
CDR3: CASSSLAGRRNEQFF
DNA: TGTGCCAGCAGTTCGCTAGCGGGGCGTCGCAATGAGCAGTTCTTC

J: TRBJ1-2
D: TRBD1
size: -
V: TRBV9
CDR3: CASSGTGGYGYTF
DNA: TGTGCCAGCAGCGGGACAGGGGGCTATGGCTACACCTTC

J: TRBJ1-6
D: -
size: few
V: TRBV10-2
CDR3: CASSEGGNSPLHF
DNA: TGCGCCAGCAGTGAGGGGGGGAACTCACCCCTCCACTTT

J: TRBJ2-7
D: -
size: -
V: TRBV18
CDR3: CASSRGAATYEQYF
DNA: TGTGCCAGCTCCCGGGGGGCCGCTACCTACGAGCAGTACTTC

J: TRBJ2-7
D: -
size: -
V: TRBV27
CDR3: CASSWRGLNYEQYF
DNA: TGTGCCAGCAGTTGGAGGGGGCTTAATTACGAGCAGTACTTC

J: TRBJ1-2
D: TRBD1
size: -
V: TRBV15
CDR3: CATSRVLTGGYGYTF
DNA: TGTGCCACCAGCAGAGTTCTAACAGGGGGCTATGGCTACACCTTC

J: TRBJ2-1
D: TRBD1
size: -
V: TRBV19
CDR3: CASSRGQVGNEQFF
DNA: TGTGCCAGTAGTAGGGGACAGGTCGGCAATGAGCAGTTCTTC

J: TRBJ2-2
D: -
size: -
V: TRBV12-3/TRBV12-4
CDR3: CASSPKNTGELFF
DNA: TGTGCCAGCAGTCCAAAGAACACCGGGGAGCTGTTTTTT

J: TRBJ2-7
D: TRBD1
size: -
V: TRBV19
CDR3: CASSIGGGQGQYF
DNA: TGTGCCAGTAGTATAGGTGGGGGACAGGGGCAGTACTTC

J: TRBJ2-5
D: -
size: -
V: TRBV5-1
CDR3: CASSLTGEETQYF
DNA: TGCGCCAGCAGCTTGACGGGAGAAGAGACCCAGTACTTC

J: TRBJ2-3
D: -
size: -
V: TRBV5-1
CDR3: CASSFRGSGTTDTQYF
DNA: TGCGCCAGCAGCTTTAGAGGTTCAGGGACTACAGATACGCAGTATTTT

J: TRBJ2-7
D: -
size: -
V: TRBV21-1
CDR3: CASSKGEDSYEQYF
DNA: TGTGCCAGCAGCAAAGGGGAGGACTCCTACGAGCAGTACTTC

J: TRBJ1-1
D: -
size: -
V: TRBV6-6
CDR3: CASSPGRETEAFF
DNA: TGTGCCAGCAGTCCCGGACGGGAAACTGAAGCTTTCTTT

J: TRBJ2-5
D: -
size: -
V: TRBV18
CDR3: CASSPPPFETQYF
DNA: TGTGCCAGCTCACCACCTCCCTTCGAGACCCAGTACTTC

J: TRBJ2-5
D: -
size: -
V: TRBV27
CDR3: CASSSRETQYF
DNA: TGTGCCAGCAGTTCGCGAGAGACCCAGTACTTC

J: TRBJ2-1
D: -
size: -
V: TRBV11-2
CDR3: CASSLFSGYEQFF
DNA: TGTGCCAGCAGCTTGTTTTCTGGCTATGAGCAGTTCTTC

J: TRBJ2-2
D: TRBD1
size: once
V: TRBV5-1
CDR3: CASSRDRQGAGELFF
DNA: TGCGCCAGCAGCCGCGACCGCCAGGGGGCCGGGGAGCTGTTTTTT

J: TRBJ2-7
D: -
size: -
V: TRBV23-1
CDR3: CASSQPKTRTRVYEQYF
DNA: TGCGCCAGCAGTCAACCGAAAACCCGGACACGGGTATACGAGCAGTACTTC

J: TRBJ1-1
D: TRBD1
size: -
V: TRBV2
CDR3: CASGRQGGEAFF
DNA: TGTGCCAGCGGAAGACAGGGGGGTGAAGCTTTCTTT

J: TRBJ1-3
D: -
size: once
V: TRBV4-1
CDR3: CASSLSLGISGNTIYF
DNA: TGCGCCAGCAGTCTGAGCCTCGGGATTTCTGGAAACACCATATATTTT

J: TRBJ2-1
D: TRBD2
size: -
V: TRBV6-4
CDR3: CASITGLPYNEQFF
DNA: TGTGCCAGCATTACGGGACTACCCTACAATGAGCAGTTCTTC

J: TRBJ2-1
D: -
size: -
V: TRBV27
CDR3: CASSLLSRGSRPNNEQFF
DNA: TGTGCCAGCAGTTTATTATCTCGGGGGTCCAGACCCAACAATGAGCAGTTCTTC

J: TRBJ2-1
D: -
size: -
V: TRBV5-1
CDR3: CASVRDSQSSEQFF
DNA: TGCGCCAGTGTCCGGGACTCTCAGTCGTCGGAGCAGTTCTTC

J: TRBJ2-7
D: TRBD2
size: -
V: TRBV12-3/TRBV12-4
CDR3: CASSMQAGGKQYF
DNA: TGTGCCAGCAGTATGCAGGCGGGAGGGAAGCAGTACTTC

J: TRBJ2-5
D: -
size: -
V: TRBV5-1
CDR3: CASSLVRGEETQYF
DNA: TGCGCCAGCAGCTTGGTCAGGGGGGAAGAGACCCAGTACTTC

J: TRBJ2-7
D: -
size: -
V: TRBV11-2
CDR3: CASSLGGWYTTVEQYF
DNA: TGTGCCAGCAGCTTAGGTGGGTGGTACACTACGGTGGAGCAGTACTTC

J: TRBJ1-1
D: TRBD1
size: -
V: TRBV10-3
CDR3: CAISPSRTGRNMNTEAFF
DNA: TGTGCCATCAGTCCTTCCCGGACAGGGCGAAACATGAACACTGAAGCTTTCTTT

J: TRBJ2-2
D: TRBD1
size: -
V: TRBV11-1
CDR3: CASSPGQGSTGELFF
DNA: TGTGCCAGCAGCCCAGGACAGGGGTCGACCGGGGAGCTGTTTTTT

J: TRBJ1-5
D: TRBD1
size: -
V: TRBV30
CDR3: CAWDSGTGFFQGNQPQHF
DNA: TGTGCCTGGGATTCCGGGACAGGGTTTTTTCAGGGCAATCAGCCCCAGCATTTT

J: TRBJ2-7
D: -
size: once
V: TRBV2
CDR3: CASSGQGSPEQYF
DNA: TGTGCCAGCAGTGGGCAGGGGTCCCCTGAGCAGTACTTC

J: TRBJ2-7
D: TRBD2
size: -
V: TRBV24-1
CDR3: CATSSNREDEQYF
DNA: TGTGCCACCAGCTCAAACCGGGAGGACGAGCAGTACTTC

J: TRBJ2-2
D: TRBD2
size: -
V: TRBV7-8
CDR3: CASSLVVSGGFNTGELFF
DNA: TGTGCCAGCAGCTTAGTCGTTAGCGGGGGTTTTAACACCGGGGAGCTGTTTTTT

J: TRBJ2-2
D: TRBD1
size: few
V: TRBV5-1
CDR3: CASSPQGQPNTGELFF
DNA: TGCGCCAGCAGCCCCCAGGGACAGCCGAACACCGGGGAGCTGTTTTTT

J: TRBJ1-4
D: -
size: -
V: TRBV15
CDR3: CATSSGLNNEKLFF
DNA: TGTGCCACCAGTTCGGGACTCAATAATGAAAAACTGTTTTTT

J: TRBJ2-2
D: -
size: -
V: TRBV6-2/TRBV6-3
CDR3: CASSYSGAPPGELFF
DNA: TGTGCCAGCAGTTACTCGGGGGCCCCACCCGGGGAGCTGTTTTTT

J: TRBJ2-7
D: TRBD1
size: -
V: TRBV6-2/TRBV6-3
CDR3: CASSYLRTGGGEQYF
DNA: TGTGCCAGCAGTTACCTCCGGACAGGGGGCGGCGAGCAGTACTTC

J: TRBJ1-2
D: -
size: -
V: TRBV9
CDR3: CASSVTGLYGYTF
DNA: TGTGCCAGCAGCGTTACAGGTCTCTATGGCTACACCTTC

J: TRBJ1-3
D: TRBD1
size: -
V: TRBV25-1
CDR3: CASTRQGWNTIYF
DNA: TGTGCCAGTACACGACAGGGGTGGAACACCATATATTTT